One T cell receptor (beta chain) is described in this entry. This entry belongs to a study of blood T cell repertoires in COVID-19. The CDR3 is 14 residues long. Deletions cut 0 bases from V and 8 bases from J, with 11 bases between. Germline V CDR1 and CDR2: LGHNA, YSLEER. In the study's own analysis: Reference gene primer amplification gave estimated nucleated cell counts. The repertoire was sequenced with immunoSEQ multiplex PCR; TCRdb's copy has only in-frame clones and lacks some. For V, J and clone size, that table is used; D and trimming come from the DNA. The sample lists 90,000 or so clones, around 75% occurring once.

Material for sequencing was peripheral blood. This clonotype was obtained from a human donor in a cohort sampled during active COVID-19. The chain carries TRBV4-3 and TRBJ1-5; possibly TRBD1 for D (5 bases). In DNA form, the CDR3 reads TGCGCCAGCAGCCAAGATAGGTGGGGCGAGCCCCAGCATTTT. It translates to CASSQDRWGEPQHF.